The 14 T cell receptor beta chains listed next were all sequenced from one sample in a study of blood T cell repertoires in COVID-19. Data came from immunoSEQ multiplex PCR; TCRdb stores just in-frame clones and leaves some out. The sample has about 150,000 clones, 65% to 85% seen once. The sample was peripheral blood. The receptors derive from a woman aged 45-65 years with acute or convalescent COVID-19.

The rearrangement joins TRBV2 to TRBJ2-5; D ambiguous. CDR3 length equals 11 residues. Trimming shortened V by 6 bases and J by 4 bases, and 6 bases separated the two germline ends. Per the germline V gene, CDR1 is SNHLY and CDR2 is FYNNEI. Written as DNA, the CDR3 is TGTGCCAGCAGCCTCAGAGAGACCCAGTACTTC. It translates to CASSLRETQYF.

V gene TRBV7-8 combines with J gene TRBJ1-6; possibly TRBD1 for D (6 bases). Trimming left V 2 bases short and J 5 bases short, with 10 bases between. Germline V gene sequence: CDR1 SGHVS, CDR2 FQNEAQ. The CDR3 length is 15 residues. The CDR3 is CASSLSRTDNSPLHF. CDR3 DNA: TGTGCCAGCAGCTTAAGTAGGACAGATAATTCACCCCTCCACTTT. The full variable domain, completed using reference TRBV7-8 and TRBJ1-6, is GAGVSQSPRYKVAKRGQDVALRCDPISGHVSLFWYQQALGQGPEFLTYFQNEAQLDKSGLPSDRFFAERPEGSVSTLKIQRTQQEDSAVYLCASSLSRTDNSPLHFGNGTRLTVT.

The chain recombines TRBV3-1 (or the pseudogene TRBV3-2) with TRBJ2-5; D is perhaps TRBD2 (6 bases). The CDR3 spans 13 residues. Trimming cost V 1 base and J 3 bases, with 6 bases left between them. The germline gives CDR1 LGHDT, CDR2 YNNKEL (reference sequence). The DNA of the CDR3 is TGTGCCAGCAGCCAAGGGACTAAAGAGACCCAGTACTTC. Protein product: CASSQGTKETQYF.

The rearrangement uses TRBV2 and TRBJ2-2; no firm D call. From germline, CDR1 is SNHLY and CDR2 FYNNEI. The CDR3 is 13 residues long. The V end lost 4 bases, the J end lost 0 bases, and 3 bases lay between the germline ends. Here the CDR3 reads CASSAANTGELFF. CDR3 bases: TGTGCCAGCAGTGCCGCGAACACCGGGGAGCTGTTTTTT.

This rearrangement joins TRBV9 to TRBJ2-5, with TRBD2 matching over 7 bases. The CDR3 consists of 16 residues. Trimming at V came to 0 bases and at J to 2 bases, leaving 7 bases not matched to a gene. Germline V gives CDR1 SGDLS, CDR2 YYNGEE. Here the CDR3 reads CASSVVTGGPQETQYF. The CDR3 DNA reads TGTGCCAGCAGCGTAGTGACGGGGGGACCTCAAGAGACCCAGTACTTC.

The V gene is TRBV7-3, the J gene TRBJ1-6, with D perhaps TRBD1 (6 bases). V was cut by 5 bases and J by 6 bases, with 14 bases left in between. CDR3 length equals 15 residues. Germline CDR1 and CDR2: SGHTA and FQGTGA. CDR3 loop: CASSTSRTANSPLHF. The DNA of the CDR3 is TGTGCCAGCAGCACCAGTCGGACAGCTAATTCACCCCTCCACTTT.

V and J are TRBV7-2 and TRBJ2-1; D not certain. V was pared by 1 base and J by 5 bases, with 9 bases between. Per germline, CDR1 SGHTA and CDR2 FQGNSA. The CDR3 loop spans 14 amino acids. CDR3 DNA: TGTGCCAGCAGCTTAGTTACTTTCAACAATGAGCAGTTCTTC. Translating gives CASSLVTFNNEQFF.

In the case of this clone: The same CDR3 arises from other DNA sequences in this sample as well. This sequence joins TRBV5-1 and TRBJ1-1, with unresolved D. The CDR3 totals 13 residues. V was shortened by 2 bases and J by 0 bases, with 5 bases between the two germline ends. Per the germline V gene, CDR1 is SGHRS and CDR2 is YFSETQ. The CDR3 bases are TGCGCCAGCAGCTTATCAGTGAACACTGAAGCTTTCTTT. Encoded protein: CASSLSVNTEAFF.

The chain uses TRBV15 and TRBJ2-7, with D unclear. V gave up 0 bases and J gave up 7 bases, with 13 bases separating them. The CDR3 length is 14 residues. Germline V CDR1 and CDR2: LNHNV, YYDKDF (reference sequence). The CDR3 DNA reads as TGTGCCACCAGCAGAGATTCCCCTCAGGAAGAGCAGTACTTC. Residues: CATSRDSPQEEQYF.

This clone was seen only a few times. The chain recombines TRBV7-3 with TRBJ2-7, with D unclear. Per the germline V gene, CDR1 is SGHTA and CDR2 is FQGTGA. Trimming cost V 8 bases and J 0 bases, with 8 bases left between them. There are 12 residues in the CDR3. CDR3 residues: CASGDISYEQYF. The CDR3, as DNA: TGTGCCAGCGGTGACATCTCCTACGAGCAGTACTTC.

This clone was counted a few times. V usage is TRBV7-3 and J usage is TRBJ2-1, with 7 bases identical to TRBD2. CDR1 is SGHTA, CDR2 FQGTGA, per germline. The CDR3 runs 16 residues. V was clipped by 3 bases and J by 9 bases; unmatched bases: 14. CDR3 sequence: CASSFGGTNIFSEQFF. The DNA for the CDR3 is TGTGCCAGCAGCTTCGGTGGGACTAATATTTTTTCTGAGCAGTTCTTC.

The V call is TRBV29-1, the J call TRBJ2-2, with a weak D call TRBD2 (5 bases). CDR3 length equals 13 residues. In germline, CDR1 is SQVTM, CDR2 ANQGSEA. Trimming cost V 4 bases and J 0 bases, with 6 bases left between them. CDR3 sequence reads: CSVGGPNTGELFF. CDR3 in DNA: TGCAGCGTTGGAGGGCCGAACACCGGGGAGCTGTTTTTT.

This clone was recorded a few times. The rearrangement joins TRBV4-2 to TRBJ2-7; D unclear. V dropped 2 bases and J dropped 6 bases, with 17 bases sitting between them. CDR3 size: 15 residues. Looked up from germline, CDR1 is LGHNA and CDR2 is YNFKEQ. CDR3 sequence: CASSQLTGYSLEQYF. The CDR3 DNA follows: TGTGCCAGCAGCCAACTGACTGGCTATTCGCTCGAGCAGTACTTC.

This chain uses TRBV7-8 with TRBJ2-1, with 8 nucleotides matching TRBD1. This CDR3 has 13 residues. V shed 5 bases and J 8 bases; nucleotides not matched to a gene: 5. Germline CDR1 reads SGHVS; CDR2 reads FQNEAQ. Written as DNA, the CDR3 is TGTGCCAGCAGCCCCGGGACAGGCGATGAGCAGTTCTTC. This translates into CASSPGTGDEQFF.